The clone carrying this TCR beta chain was picked up many times. This sample was included in a study of neurological immune-mediated disorders. Template-switch 5'RACE cDNA synthesis added a 10-nucleotide unique molecular identifier. TCRdb reprocessed the 5' RACE reads via MiXCR and lists one record per CDR3 protein. The sample lists around 50,000 distinct CDR3 sequences; about 25% were seen once. Germline CDR1 DFQATT, CDR2 SNEGSKA (reference sequence). The V gene lost 1 base and the J gene lost 4 bases, with 10 bases spanning the gap. CDR3 size: 13 residues. The chain is built from TRBV20-1 and TRBJ2-5; either TRBD1 or TRBD2 may supply D (5 bases each). The sample was PBMCs. The receptor was isolated from a woman aged 70-85 years in good health. This CDR3 is CSARGDGGETQYF. The CDR3 region has the DNA TGCAGTGCTAGAGGTGATGGGGGAGAGACCCAGTACTTC.